Below, 27 T cell receptor beta chains from the same sample are listed, as sequenced in a study of blood T cell repertoires in COVID-19. Repertoires were generated with immunoSEQ multiplex PCR, while TCRdb's copy carries only in-frame clones and drops some. The repertoire has roughly 200,000 clones, 75% to 90% of them found once; the top ten carry more than 2.5%. Specimen: peripheral blood. Receptor source: a man in his 60s with acute or convalescent COVID-19.

There are a few counts of this clone. This chain uses TRBV7-9 with TRBJ2-1; 7 bases agree with TRBD2. This CDR3 contains 13 residues. The V gene end was trimmed by 7 bases and the J gene end by 6 bases; junction bases not matched to a gene: 6. CDR1 SEHNR and CDR2 FQNEAQ come from the germline V gene (reference sequence). CDR3 nucleotide sequence: TGTGCCAGCAACCTAGCGGACATCAATGAGCAGTTCTTC. Translated, it gives CASNLADINEQFF.

The chain joins TRBV6-1 to TRBJ1-2; D gene ambiguous. The V gene lost 2 bases and the J gene lost 4 bases, with 8 bases spanning the gap. Germline V lookup: CDR1 MNHNS, CDR2 SASEGT. This CDR3 has 13 residues. CDR3 sequence: CASSEPGPYGYTF. The DNA of the CDR3 is TGTGCCAGCAGTGAACCAGGCCCCTATGGCTACACCTTC.

This sequence joins TRBV7-2 and TRBJ1-2, with 11 nucleotides matching TRBD1. The CDR3 extends over 15 amino acids. After removal of 5 bases from V and 2 bases from J, the junction contained 4 bases not matched to a gene. Germline lookup yields CDR1 SGHTA and CDR2 FQGNSA. The CDR3 region has the DNA TGTGCCAGCAGCGAAGGACAGGGGGCAAACTATGGCTACACCTTC. Protein sequence: CASSEGQGANYGYTF.

The rearrangement joins TRBV19 to TRBJ1-5, with a tentative D call TRBD1 (6 bases). V was trimmed by 3 bases and J by 1 base, leaving 10 bases between them. The CDR3 loop spans 15 amino acids. Germline V gives CDR1 LNHDA, CDR2 SQIVND (reference sequence). The CDR3 DNA sequence: TGTGCCAGTAGTATTGGGGGGGCGAGCAATCAGCCCCAGCATTTT. Translating it yields CASSIGGASNQPQHF.

V usage is TRBV11-3 and J usage is TRBJ2-1; D remains unclear. Trimming removed 3 bases from V and 0 bases from J, with 6 bases in between. The V gene's germline CDR1 is SGHNT and CDR2 YENEEA. This CDR3 contains 14 residues. The CDR3 nucleotides are TGTGCCAGCAGCTTGCTGAGCTCCTACAATGAGCAGTTCTTC. Translating it yields CASSLLSSYNEQFF.

The V and J genes are TRBV6-5 and TRBJ2-1, with 7 bases fitting TRBD2. There are 13 residues in the CDR3. Germline values: CDR1 MNHEY, CDR2 SVGAGI. V shed 11 bases and J 3 bases; nucleotides not matched to a gene: 7. This CDR3 reads CAAEGLLYNEQFF. Here the CDR3 DNA reads TGTGCCGCAGAGGGACTACTCTACAATGAGCAGTTCTTC.

CDR3 nucleotides: TGCGCCAGCAGCCAAGGCCCCGACTGGAACACTGAAGCTTTCTTT. Its translation: CASSQGPDWNTEAFF. The chain uses TRBV4-1 and TRBJ1-1; D not resolved. This CDR3 comprises 15 residues. The germline V gene has CDR1 MGHRA and CDR2 YSYEKL. The V end was cut by 1 base, the J end by 1 base, with 10 bases between.

The chain has TRBV5-6 and TRBJ2-7; D might be TRBD1 (6 bases). In germline, CDR1 is SGHDT, CDR2 YYEEEE. The CDR3 is 16 amino acids. V lost 1 base and J 2 bases, leaving 16 bases between the germline ends. The CDR3 sequence: CASSLIENRVTYEQYF. The CDR3 DNA is TGTGCCAGCAGCTTGATTGAAAACAGGGTAACCTACGAGCAGTACTTC.

The chain recombines TRBV18 with TRBJ1-4, with D tentatively TRBD1 (6 bases). Between the trimmed V and J ends, which lost 2 bases and 6 bases, there was a span of 10 bases. The length of the CDR3 is 14 residues. Germline assignment: CDR1 KGHSH and CDR2 LQKENI. As DNA, the CDR3 is TGTGCCAGCTCACCAGACAGGTCTGATGAAAAACTGTTTTTT. Protein product: CASSPDRSDEKLFF. Filled out from reference TRBV18 and TRBJ1-4, the complete variable domain reads NAGVMQNPRHLVRRRGQEARLRCSPMKGHSHVYWYRQLPEEGLKFMVYLQKENIIDESGMPKERFSAEFPKEGPSILRIQQVVRGDSAAYFCASSPDRSDEKLFFGSGTQLSVL.

The rearrangement uses TRBV27 and TRBJ2-5, with D maybe TRBD1 (6 bases). Germline V gene data show CDR1 as MNHEY and CDR2 as SMNVEV (reference sequence). This CDR3 is built from 17 residues. V was trimmed by 2 bases and J by 1 base, leaving 17 bases between them. Written as DNA, the CDR3 is TGTGCCAGCAGTTTACTCCAGGACAGCAAAGCCCAAGAGACCCAGTACTTC. This codes for CASSLLQDSKAQETQYF.

V is TRBV7-2 and J is TRBJ2-7; no definite D call. The CDR3 runs to 16 residues. The germline V gene has CDR1 SGHTA and CDR2 FQGNSA. The V end was cut by 8 bases, the J end by 0 bases, with 20 bases between. The CDR3 sequence is CASEGGLRFSSYEQYF. CDR3 coding DNA: TGTGCCAGCGAAGGCGGCCTCAGATTTAGCTCCTACGAGCAGTACTTC.

This CDR3 is CASSRTESPEKLFF. In nucleotides, the CDR3 is TGTGCCAGCAGCCGGACAGAATCTCCGGAAAAACTGTTTTTT. The V gene is TRBV28, the J gene TRBJ1-4, with a possible D match to TRBD1 (6 bases). CDR1 is MDHEN and CDR2 is SYDVKM in the germline V gene. The V end lost 6 bases, the J end lost 8 bases, and 16 bases lay between the germline ends. This CDR3 region has 14 residues.

The V call is TRBV6-6, the J call TRBJ2-1; 7 bases match TRBD1. CDR1 and CDR2 from the germline V gene are MNHNY and SVGAGI (reference sequence). The CDR3 loop spans 14 amino acids. Trimming removed 2 bases from V and 4 bases from J; junction bases left unmatched: 2. The CDR3 sequence: CASSYGTAYNEQFF. The DNA for the CDR3 is TGTGCCAGCAGTTACGGGACAGCATACAATGAGCAGTTCTTC.

The chain combines TRBV7-2 with TRBJ2-6; TRBD2 agrees at 7 bases. Germline values: CDR1 SGHTA, CDR2 FQGNSA. The trim removed 9 bases at V and 0 bases at J, leaving 17 bases unmatched. The CDR3 length is 19 residues. CDR3 nucleotides: TGTGCCAGGAAGGTTAGCGGGCGGGGGACCCTCTCTGGGGCCAACGTCCTGACTTTC. This sequence encodes CARKVSGRGTLSGANVLTF.

The genes are TRBV3-1 (or the pseudogene TRBV3-2) and TRBJ2-6, with D tentatively TRBD1 (6 bases). The CDR3 totals 16 residues. Germline V gives CDR1 LGHDT, CDR2 YNNKEL (reference sequence). V gave up 3 bases and J gave up 3 bases, with 12 bases separating them. This chain's CDR3 is CASSHNRVGGANVLTF. The CDR3 bases are TGTGCCAGCAGCCACAACAGGGTCGGTGGGGCCAACGTCCTGACTTTC.

Of note for this clone: This sample includes further DNA sequences coding for the same CDR3. The chain carries TRBV5-1 and TRBJ2-1, with 11 bases aligning to TRBD2. The CDR3 is 15 residues long. Germline V gives CDR1 SGHRS, CDR2 YFSETQ. The V gene end was trimmed by 0 bases and the J gene end by 7 bases; junction bases not matched to a gene: 3. The CDR3 reads CASSLVASGGNEQFF. CDR3 DNA sequence: TGCGCCAGCAGCTTGGTTGCTAGCGGGGGGAATGAGCAGTTCTTC. Combining the CDR3 with reference TRBV5-1 and TRBJ2-1 gives the whole variable domain KAGVTQTPRYLIKTRGQQVTLSCSPISGHRSVSWYQQTPGQGLQFLFEYFSETQRNKGNFPGRFSGRQFSNSRSEMNVSTLELGDSALYLCASSLVASGGNEQFFGPGTRLTVL.

The sample holds one count of this clone. The chain recombines TRBV30 with TRBJ2-7; D gene unclear. This CDR3 is built from 10 residues. Germline values: CDR1 GTSNPN, CDR2 SVGIG (reference sequence). With 4 bases removed from V and 4 bases from J, the gap between germline ends came to 5 bases. DNA of the CDR3: TGTGCCTGGAAATCTTACGAGCAGTACTTC. Translation gives CAWKSYEQYF.

Comment on this clone: A single base separates this from a much larger clone, so it may be a read error. The rearrangement uses TRBV7-9 and TRBJ2-7, with D perhaps matching TRBD1 (5 bases). CDR3 size: 12 residues. V was shortened by 5 bases and J by 0 bases, with 5 bases between the two germline ends. Germline V CDR1 and CDR2: SEHNR, FQNEAQ (reference sequence). CDR3 amino acids: CASSGASYEQYF. The CDR3 DNA is TGTGCCAGCAGCGGGGCCTCCTACGAGCAGTACTTC.

Notes on this clone: Additional DNA sequences in this sample encode the identical CDR3. The gene calls are TRBV28 and TRBJ2-7, with D unresolved. The germline V and J ends were trimmed by 5 bases and 4 bases, with 9 bases remaining between them. The V gene's germline CDR1 is MDHEN and CDR2 SYDVKM. This CDR3 spans 12 amino acids. The CDR3, as DNA: TGTGCCAGCAGTCTTACGGTATACGAGCAGTACTTC. This translates into CASSLTVYEQYF.

The V gene is TRBV28, the J gene TRBJ2-7, with 9 bases that match TRBD2. The V and J ends lost 3 bases and 6 bases, in that order; junction bases with no gene match: 9. CDR3 length equals 15 residues. The germline V gene has CDR1 MDHEN and CDR2 SYDVKM. DNA for the CDR3: TGTGCCAGCAGTTTGGATAGCGGGAGTGGGGTCGAGCAGTACTTC. Translation: CASSLDSGSGVEQYF.

This clone was detected once. This chain uses TRBV7-8 with TRBJ2-3; D may be TRBD1 (6 bases). CDR3 length equals 17 residues. Trimming shortened V by 1 base and J by 4 bases, and 18 bases separated the two germline ends. Germline V gene data show CDR1 as SGHVS and CDR2 as FQNEAQ. In nucleotides, the CDR3 is TGTGCCAGCAGCTTAGGTATCGCAGGGGATTCAGCAGATACGCAGTATTTT. This translates into CASSLGIAGDSADTQYF.

The V gene is TRBV28, the J gene TRBJ2-3, with 7 bases identical to TRBD1. With V trimmed by 2 bases and J by 6 bases, 8 bases remained unmatched. The CDR3 length is 15 residues. In germline, CDR1 is MDHEN, CDR2 SYDVKM. CDR3 nucleotide sequence: TGTGCCAGCAGTTTAGGTTTCAGGGGGTACGATACGCAGTATTTT. Protein: CASSLGFRGYDTQYF. Looking up the rest from reference TRBV28 and TRBJ2-3 gives the full variable domain: DVKVTQSSRYLVKRTGEKVFLECVQDMDHENMFWYRQDPGLGLRLIYFSYDVKMKEKGDIPEGYSVSREKKERFSLILESASTNQTSMYLCASSLGFRGYDTQYFGPGTRLTVL.

The rearrangement uses TRBV6-5 and TRBJ1-2, with 7 bases aligning to TRBD1. CDR3 size: 13 residues. Germline values: CDR1 MNHEY, CDR2 SVGAGI. The V segment lost 6 bases and the J segment 4 bases; nucleotides outside the gene matches: 5. CDR3 sequence (DNA): TGTGCCAGCAGCTCCGGGACAGTCTATGGCTACACCTTC. Its protein product is CASSSGTVYGYTF.

This clone turned up a few times. Additional DNA sequences in this sample encode the identical CDR3. The chain uses TRBV5-1 and TRBJ1-4, with TRBD1 matching over 9 bases. In germline, CDR1 is SGHRS, CDR2 YFSETQ. Trimming removed 4 bases from V and 0 bases from J; junction bases left unmatched: 4. The CDR3 is 16 amino acids. CDR3 sequence (DNA): TGCGCCAGCAGCCTGGGACAGGGACCAACTAATGAAAAACTGTTTTTT. It specifies CASSLGQGPTNEKLFF.

This chain links TRBV19 with TRBJ2-7, with 8 nucleotides matching TRBD2. Germline V CDR1 and CDR2: LNHDA, SQIVND (reference sequence). V lost 0 bases, J lost 6 bases, and 4 bases stayed unmatched. The CDR3 runs to 14 residues. CDR3 protein: CASSIEAGVGEQYF. The DNA for the CDR3 is TGTGCCAGTAGTATAGAAGCGGGAGTGGGCGAGCAGTACTTC.

The gene calls are TRBV5-5 and TRBJ1-3; 9 bases align to TRBD1. The ends lost 3 bases at V and 3 bases at J; junction bases unmatched: 7. Germline V gives CDR1 SGHKS, CDR2 YYEKEE (reference sequence). The CDR3 runs 16 residues. The CDR3 region is CASSSGTGGGGNTIYF. CDR3 DNA: TGTGCCAGCAGCTCGGGCACAGGGGGCGGTGGAAACACCATATATTTT.

The chain carries TRBV2 and TRBJ1-1; 9 bases line up with TRBD1. Germline V gives CDR1 SNHLY, CDR2 FYNNEI. V lost 5 bases to trimming and J lost 6 bases; unmatched junction nucleotides: 4. The length of the CDR3 is 13 residues. The CDR3 nucleotides are TGTGCCAGCAGTCTACAGGGGGCCGCTGAAGCTTTCTTT. Amino acid sequence: CASSLQGAAEAFF.